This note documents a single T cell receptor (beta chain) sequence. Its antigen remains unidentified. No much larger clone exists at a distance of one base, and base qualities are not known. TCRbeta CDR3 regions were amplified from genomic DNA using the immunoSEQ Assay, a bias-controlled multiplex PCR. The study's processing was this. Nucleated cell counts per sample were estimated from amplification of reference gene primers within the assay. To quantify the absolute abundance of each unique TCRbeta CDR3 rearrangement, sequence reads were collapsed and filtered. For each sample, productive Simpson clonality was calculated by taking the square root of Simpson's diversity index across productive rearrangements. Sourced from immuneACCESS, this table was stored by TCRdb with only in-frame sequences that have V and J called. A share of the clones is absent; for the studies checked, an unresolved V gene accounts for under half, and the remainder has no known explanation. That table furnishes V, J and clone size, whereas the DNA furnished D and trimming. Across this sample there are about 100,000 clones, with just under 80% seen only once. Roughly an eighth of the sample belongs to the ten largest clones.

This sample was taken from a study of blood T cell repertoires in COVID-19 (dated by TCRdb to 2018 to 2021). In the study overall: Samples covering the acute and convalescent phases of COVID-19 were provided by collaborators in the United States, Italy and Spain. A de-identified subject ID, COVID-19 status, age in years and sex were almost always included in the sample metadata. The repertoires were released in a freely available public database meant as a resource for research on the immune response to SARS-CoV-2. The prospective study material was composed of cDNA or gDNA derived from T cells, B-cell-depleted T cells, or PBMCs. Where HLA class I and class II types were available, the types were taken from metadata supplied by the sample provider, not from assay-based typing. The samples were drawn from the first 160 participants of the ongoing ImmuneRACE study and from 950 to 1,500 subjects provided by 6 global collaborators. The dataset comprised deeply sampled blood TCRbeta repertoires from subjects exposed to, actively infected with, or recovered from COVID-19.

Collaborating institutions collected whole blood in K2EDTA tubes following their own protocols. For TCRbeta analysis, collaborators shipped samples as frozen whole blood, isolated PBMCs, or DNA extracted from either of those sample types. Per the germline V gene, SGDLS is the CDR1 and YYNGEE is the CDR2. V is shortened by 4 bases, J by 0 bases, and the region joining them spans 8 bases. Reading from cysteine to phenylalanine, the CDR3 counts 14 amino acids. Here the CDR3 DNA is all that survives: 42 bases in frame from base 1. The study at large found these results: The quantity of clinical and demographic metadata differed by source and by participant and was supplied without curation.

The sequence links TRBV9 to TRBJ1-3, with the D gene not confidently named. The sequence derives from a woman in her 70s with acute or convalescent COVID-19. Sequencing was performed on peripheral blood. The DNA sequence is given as TGTGCCAGCAGCCTCGGGTTCTCTGGAAACACCATATATTTT. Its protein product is CASSLGFSGNTIYF.